This entry lists 32 T cell receptor beta chains sequenced from one sample in a study of blood T cells in healthy people across ages. A second PCR of about 6 to 12 cycles used a sample-barcoded 5' primer and a J-beta primer mix. TCRdb fed the 5' RACE reads into MiXCR, producing one record per CDR3 protein. The data contain 780,000 or so distinct CDR3 sequences, around 50% of them singletons. Sequences were obtained from blood. Receptors were obtained from a man aged 35 to 55 in good health.

A few counts support this clonotype. The chain carries TRBV7-2 and TRBJ2-7; 9 bases match TRBD2. Unmatched junction bases numbered 4, after V lost 7 bases and J lost 0 bases. The CDR3 extends over 14 amino acids. Germline V gene data show CDR1 as SGHTA and CDR2 as FQGNSA. The CDR3 spells CASTPSGTSYEQYF. The CDR3 DNA is TGTGCCAGCACCCCTAGCGGGACCTCCTACGAGCAGTACTTC.

The chain employs TRBV9 and TRBJ1-1, with TRBD1 matching 7 bases. J was trimmed by 7 bases and V by 3 bases; bases with no gene match: 6. This CDR3 region has 13 residues. Germline CDR1 is SGDLS and CDR2 is YYNGEE. The CDR3 region has the DNA TGTGCCAGCAGCGAGACAGGGAGCGATGAAGCTTTCTTT. Amino acid sequence: CASSETGSDEAFF.

V gene TRBV27 combines with J gene TRBJ2-5; D not resolved. V was shortened by 8 bases and J by 3 bases, with 16 bases between the two germline ends. Germline assignment: CDR1 MNHEY and CDR2 SMNVEV (reference sequence). This CDR3 comprises 14 residues. The CDR3 sequence is CASGMAALKETQYF. DNA for the CDR3: TGTGCCAGCGGAATGGCGGCCTTAAAAGAGACCCAGTACTTC.

V gene TRBV29-1 combines with J gene TRBJ2-7, with D perhaps matching TRBD1 (6 bases). Looked up from germline, CDR1 is SQVTM and CDR2 is ANQGSEA. V shed 1 base and J shed 0 bases, with 13 bases lying between them. The CDR3 sequence is 15 residues long. CDR3 amino acids: CSVEGLGASSYEQYF. CDR3 in DNA: TGCAGCGTTGAAGGCCTGGGGGCGAGCTCCTACGAGCAGTACTTC.

The V and J genes are TRBV27 and TRBJ1-2; maybe TRBD1 (6 bases). This CDR3 has 15 amino acids. V shed 4 bases and J shed 5 bases, with 17 bases lying between them. Per germline, CDR1 MNHEY and CDR2 SMNVEV (reference sequence). The CDR3 DNA sequence: TGTGCCAGCAGTTCGTCCAGGGGAGCCTGGTATGGCTACACCTTC. Protein product: CASSSSRGAWYGYTF.

The V call is TRBV11-2, the J call TRBJ2-7; 7 nucleotides match TRBD2. This CDR3 comprises 14 residues. V was clipped by 3 bases and J by 5 bases; unmatched bases: 7. Germline V gene sequence: CDR1 SGHAT, CDR2 FQNNGV. The DNA for the CDR3 is TGTGCCAGCAGCTTCGGCGGGAGTTCCGACGAGCAGTACTTC. It specifies CASSFGGSSDEQYF. The whole variable domain, remainder taken from reference TRBV11-2 and TRBJ2-7, is EAGVAQSPRYKIIEKRQSVAFWCNPISGHATLYWYQQILGQGPKLLIQFQNNGVVDDSQLPKDRFSAERLKGVDSTLKIQPAKLEDSAVYLCASSFGGSSDEQYFGPGTRLTVT.

This clonotype was recorded a few times. The rearrangement joins TRBV6-1 to TRBJ2-1; the match to TRBD2 covers 8 bases. The CDR3 is made up of 15 amino acids. Germline V gene sequence: CDR1 MNHNS, CDR2 SASEGT. V trimming: 2 bases; J trimming: 4 bases; junction bases outside the gene matches: 4. CDR3 nucleotides: TGTGCCAGCAGTGAATGGCTAGCGGGTTACAATGAGCAGTTCTTC. Translating gives CASSEWLAGYNEQFF.

This rearrangement joins TRBV6-2 or TRBV6-3 to TRBJ1-5, with D uncertain. This CDR3 is 13 amino acids long. Germline CDR1 MNHEY, CDR2 SVGEGT. Trimming cost V 2 bases and J 7 bases, with 9 bases left between them. The CDR3 coding sequence is TGTGCCAGCAGTTACGTAGGGAAGCAGCCCCAGCATTTT. Its translation is CASSYVGKQPQHF.

The gene calls are TRBV9 and TRBJ1-2, with 8 positions matching TRBD1. CDR1 and CDR2 (germline): SGDLS, YYNGEE. This CDR3 spans 17 amino acids. The V gene end was trimmed by 0 bases and the J gene end by 4 bases; junction bases not matched to a gene: 11. DNA of the CDR3: TGTGCCAGCAGCGTAGGTGGACAGGGTGTTTTAGGCTATGGCTACACCTTC. The encoded protein is CASSVGGQGVLGYGYTF.

This chain links TRBV7-2 with TRBJ1-3; 8 positions match TRBD1. Germline lookup yields CDR1 SGHTA and CDR2 FQGNSA. There are 16 residues in the CDR3. V shed 1 base and J 0 bases; nucleotides not matched to a gene: 2. The CDR3 sequence: CASSLVGTGSGNTIYF. CDR3 DNA sequence: TGTGCCAGCAGCTTAGTCGGGACAGGCTCTGGAAACACCATATATTTT.

CDR3 DNA: TGCGCCAGCAGCCAAGATATAACAGGGGGCTTCTACGAGCAGTACTTC. It is translated as CASSQDITGGFYEQYF. The chain has TRBV4-1 and TRBJ2-7; 9 bases map to TRBD1. CDR3 length: 16 residues. J gave up 3 bases and V 0 bases, and 6 bases lay outside the gene matches. The germline CDR1 and CDR2 sequences are MGHRA and YSYEKL.

The chain is built from TRBV5-1 and TRBJ2-1; TRBD1 aligns across 8 bases. The ends lost 2 bases at V and 5 bases at J; junction bases unmatched: 18. This CDR3 is 19 amino acids long. Germline loops: CDR1 SGHRS, CDR2 YFSETQ. As DNA, the CDR3 is TGCGCCAGCAGCTTTGCAGGGGGCCACTTATTATCAGGGAACAATGAGCAGTTCTTC. This gives the protein CASSFAGGHLLSGNNEQFF.

The chain recombines TRBV6-1 with TRBJ2-7; possible D gene TRBD2, 6 bases. The V end was cut by 8 bases, the J end by 6 bases, with 17 bases between. Germline CDR1 reads MNHNS; CDR2 reads SASEGT. This CDR3 comprises 13 residues. CDR3 nucleotide sequence: TGTGCCAGCGAGGTTAAAGGAGGGACCGAGCAGTACTTC. Residues: CASEVKGGTEQYF.

The chain combines TRBV4-1 with TRBJ2-1, with 7 bases identical to TRBD2. With 7 bases clipped from V and 4 bases from J, the junction kept 7 bases outside the gene matches. The germline gives CDR1 MGHRA, CDR2 YSYEKL. The CDR3 covers 14 residues. CDR3 nucleotide sequence: TGCGCCAGCAATCTGGGGGGGATTTACAATGAGCAGTTCTTC. Translation: CASNLGGIYNEQFF.

CDR3 nucleotides: TGTGCCAGCAGGCCTGCGGGACTAGCGGAGGGGAGCTCCTACAATGAGCAGTTCTTC. This encodes CASRPAGLAEGSSYNEQFF. The J gene is TRBJ2-1, the V gene TRBV7-3; 11 bases agree with TRBD2. After removal of 6 bases from V and 0 bases from J, the junction contained 13 bases not matched to a gene. The V gene's germline CDR1 is SGHTA and CDR2 FQGTGA. The CDR3 contains 19 residues.

The chain carries TRBV2 and TRBJ2-2; D call uncertain. CDR3 length equals 16 residues. Germline V gene data show CDR1 as SNHLY and CDR2 as FYNNEI. Trimming removed 6 bases at V and 1 base at J, with 15 bases between. The CDR3 nucleotides read TGTGCCAGCAGCGCCGGGCGCAAATGGAACACCGGGGAGCTGTTTTTT. It yields the protein CASSAGRKWNTGELFF.

The V gene is TRBV5-1, the J gene TRBJ2-5, with D unclear. The V gene's germline CDR1 is SGHRS and CDR2 YFSETQ. Trimming removed 0 bases at V and 11 bases at J, with 17 bases between. This CDR3 has 14 residues. CDR3 sequence reads: CASSLARGRNEQYF. CDR3 in DNA: TGCGCCAGCAGCTTGGCCCGTGGCCGGAATGAGCAGTACTTC.

This clonotype was counted a few times. The chain is built from TRBV10-3 and TRBJ2-7, with a tentative D call TRBD2 (7 bases). V was pared by 0 bases and J by 3 bases, with 12 bases between. CDR1 ENHRY and CDR2 SYGVKD come from the germline V gene. The CDR3 length is 15 residues. CDR3: CAISESGGTNYEQYF. CDR3 DNA sequence: TGTGCCATCAGTGAGTCGGGAGGGACAAACTACGAGCAGTACTTC.

The J gene is TRBJ1-2, the V gene TRBV19; D is ambiguous. The CDR3 is 14 amino acids. Germline V gene sequence: CDR1 LNHDA, CDR2 SQIVND (reference sequence). V lost 3 bases and J 2 bases, leaving 10 bases between the germline ends. CDR3 DNA: TGTGCCAGTAGTATGGCAGGAAACAACTATGGCTACACCTTC. It yields the protein CASSMAGNNYGYTF.

The rearrangement links TRBV20-1 to TRBJ2-5; no reliable D call. Deletions cut 3 bases from V and 5 bases from J, with 16 bases between. Germline assignment: CDR1 DFQATT and CDR2 SNEGSKA (reference sequence). The CDR3 runs to 14 residues. CDR3 nucleotide sequence: TGCAGTGCTAGTACCCAACCGCCGAGGGAGACCCAGTACTTC. As protein: CSASTQPPRETQYF.

V usage is TRBV28 and J usage is TRBJ1-2; the D gene is possibly TRBD1 (6 bases). V was clipped by 5 bases and J by 3 bases, with 13 bases between them. The germline V gene has CDR1 MDHEN and CDR2 SYDVKM. The CDR3 totals 14 residues. This CDR3 reads CASSQGPGHYGYTF. CDR3 DNA sequence: TGTGCCAGCAGTCAGGGGCCCGGCCACTATGGCTACACCTTC.

The chain employs TRBV27 and TRBJ2-5; D remains ambiguous. Trimming stripped 7 bases from V and 11 bases from J, with 20 bases between. Per the germline V gene, CDR1 is MNHEY and CDR2 is SMNVEV (reference sequence). The CDR3 totals 13 residues. CDR3 bases: TGTGCCAGCAAAGACACCGCTCGGAGTGAGCAGTACTTC. Its translation: CASKDTARSEQYF.

This chain links TRBV24-1 with TRBJ2-7; a weak D match, TRBD1 (6 bases). The V gene's germline CDR1 is KGHDR and CDR2 SFDVKD. The V end was cut by 2 bases, the J end by 6 bases, with 16 bases between. The CDR3 sequence is 15 residues long. The CDR3 coding sequence is TGTGCCACCAGTGATTCGCGACAGGCCAATATCGAGCAGTACTTC. Its translation is CATSDSRQANIEQYF.

The genes are TRBV20-1 and TRBJ2-1; the D is unclear. V was shortened by 0 bases and J by 6 bases, with 18 bases between the two germline ends. The CDR3 is made up of 16 amino acids. Germline V gene data show CDR1 as DFQATT and CDR2 as SNEGSKA (reference sequence). The CDR3 reads CSARDGKLDRSNEQFF. The CDR3, as DNA: TGCAGTGCTAGAGATGGGAAACTGGATAGGTCCAATGAGCAGTTCTTC.

This clonotype appeared a few times. The chain employs TRBV7-9 and TRBJ2-7, with D perhaps TRBD1 (6 bases). From germline, CDR1 is SEHNR and CDR2 FQNEAQ (reference sequence). The V and J ends lost 5 bases and 4 bases respectively, with 21 bases between them. The CDR3 runs 16 residues. CDR3 residues: CASSTPRDTPGYEQYF. Here the CDR3 DNA reads TGTGCCAGCAGCACACCCCGGGACACGCCAGGGTACGAGCAGTACTTC.

The V call is TRBV4-2, the J call TRBJ2-1, with 8 bases fitting TRBD2. The J call may not be correct, given that the DNA end is closer to TRBJ2-7. Germline CDR1 LGHNA, CDR2 YNFKEQ. CDR3 length equals 16 residues. CDR3 region: CASSRVAGTSYNEQYF. CDR3 nucleotides: TGTGCCAGCAGCCGAGTAGCGGGAACCTCCTACAATGAGCAGTACTTC.

This clonotype was detected a few times. The chain employs TRBV9 and TRBJ2-5; D is perhaps TRBD2 (6 bases). V was pared by 0 bases and J by 1 base, with 19 bases between. The germline V gene has CDR1 SGDLS and CDR2 YYNGEE. The CDR3 covers 18 residues. Here the CDR3 reads CASSVGPATRGAQETQYF. DNA for the CDR3: TGTGCCAGCAGCGTAGGTCCCGCGACTAGGGGAGCCCAAGAGACCCAGTACTTC.

V usage is TRBV3-1 and J usage is TRBJ1-4; TRBD1 agrees at 7 bases. The CDR3 length is 14 residues. The V gene's germline CDR1 is LGHDT and CDR2 YNNKEL (reference sequence). V lost 7 bases, J lost 6 bases, and 8 bases stayed unmatched. The CDR3 bases are TGTGCCAGCAACCGACAGGGTACGGATGAAAAACTGTTTTTT. This encodes CASNRQGTDEKLFF. The whole variable domain, filled in from reference TRBV3-1 and TRBJ1-4, reads DTAVSQTPKYLVTQMGNDKSIKCEQNLGHDTMYWYKQDSKKFLKIMFSYNNKELIINETVPNRFSPKSPDKAHLNLHINSLELGDSAVYFCASNRQGTDEKLFFGSGTQLSVL.

This clonotype was found a few times. CDR3 bases: TGCAGCGTGCTCCCGTCTGGGTACCAAGAGACCCAGTACTTC. Residues: CSVLPSGYQETQYF. The chain has TRBV29-1 and TRBJ2-5; D is ambiguous. The V gene's germline CDR1 is SQVTM and CDR2 ANQGSEA. Between the trimmed V and J ends, which lost 6 bases and 0 bases, there was a span of 14 bases. The CDR3 covers 14 residues.

The rearrangement links TRBV5-1 to TRBJ1-2; perhaps TRBD1 as D (5 bases). Trimming left V 6 bases short and J 4 bases short, with 16 bases between. The length of the CDR3 is 14 residues. Germline V CDR1 and CDR2: SGHRS, YFSETQ. This chain's CDR3 is CASMAAGTSYGYTF. CDR3 nucleotides: TGCGCCAGCATGGCTGCAGGGACGAGCTATGGCTACACCTTC.

The CDR3 DNA is TGTGCCATCAGTGAGCCCTCAGCGGGAGGGGGGTTAGGCATAACCTACGAGCAGTACTTC. Translated: CAISEPSAGGGLGITYEQYF. This chain links TRBV10-3 with TRBJ2-7, with 10 bases fitting TRBD2. V shed 2 bases, J shed 2 bases, and the junction held 18 bases outside the gene matches. Germline V gives CDR1 ENHRY, CDR2 SYGVKD. CDR3 size: 20 residues.

The chain carries TRBV7-2 and TRBJ2-3, with 10 nucleotides matching TRBD2. This CDR3 comprises 13 residues. Germline V lookup: CDR1 SGHTA, CDR2 FQGNSA. V was pared by 6 bases and J by 4 bases, with 1 base of the junction left unmatched. CDR3 sequence reads: CASRAGGPDTQYF. The DNA of the CDR3 is TGTGCCAGCAGAGCGGGGGGGCCAGATACGCAGTATTTT.